What follows is one TCR beta chain and its context. Its cognate antigen is unknown. Trimming took 6 bases from V and 2 from J; bases not matched to a gene: 9. The CDR3 is 16 residues long. Germline CDR1 and CDR2: MNHEY and SMNVEV (reference sequence). This PCR relied on a set of 60 Vbeta primers and 13 Jbeta primers. Clones were sequenced by immunoSEQ multiplex PCR, and TCRdb holds only the in-frame ones, with some missing. Of 150,000 to 200,000 clones listed, around three quarters are singletons. This specimen comes from a study of cytomegalovirus exposure and HLA in healthy donors. Study-level information: Around 200 million T cells yielded 120 million or so unique TCR beta sequences, as an earlier analysis found. Study-level results: For TCR beta chains, V- and J-gene trimming was later linked to a missense DCLRE1C variant. A cluster of highly shared sequence variants was likely a sequencing artifact.

The donors gave bone marrow, and they were healthy. The sequence came from a woman between 50 and 59 years old in good health and CMV-seronegative. Sequencing used PBMCs. The chain links TRBV27 to TRBJ2-7; 11 nucleotides align to TRBD2. CDR3 region: CASSRPGTSGPYEQYF. CDR3 in DNA: TGTGCCAGCAGCCGACCTGGGACTAGCGGCCCCTACGAGCAGTACTTC.